This T cell receptor beta chain stems from a study of blood T cell repertoires in COVID-19 (dated by TCRdb to about 2020). Regarding the research as a whole: Samples from collaborators originated in the United States, Italy and Spain and spanned both the acute and convalescent phases of COVID-19. The samples were drawn from the first 160 participants of the ongoing ImmuneRACE study and from 1,254 subjects provided by 6 global collaborators. The repertoires were made available in a free public database intended to serve as a resource for research on the immune response to SARS-CoV-2. Where HLA class I and class II types were available, the types were taken from metadata supplied by the sample provider, not from assay-based typing. The material from the prospective study consisted of cDNA or gDNA derived from T cells, B-cell-depleted T cells, or PBMCs. The sample metadata nearly always contained a de-identified subject ID, COVID-19 status, age in years and sex. The dataset comprised deeply sampled blood TCRbeta repertoires from subjects exposed to, actively infected with, or recovered from COVID-19.

Measured from the cysteine to the phenylalanine, the CDR3 is 15 residues long. The retained sequence is limited to the CDR3, 45 bases, with the frame set at the first base. V was cut back by 0 bases and J by 0 bases, leaving a gap of 8 bases between them. CDR1 and CDR2 are drawn from the germline V gene (reference sequence): GTSNPN, SVGIG. About this clone itself: Its binding antigen is unknown. Nothing much larger sits one base from this clone, and base qualities are not available.

Study-wide findings and limitations: The amount of clinical and demographic metadata varied by source and participant and was provided uncurated.

Whole blood was collected in K2EDTA tubes by collaborating institutions according to the institutions' own protocols. For TCRbeta analysis, collaborators shipped samples as frozen whole blood, isolated PBMCs, or DNA extracted from either of those sample types. TCRbeta CDR3 regions were amplified from genomic DNA by means of the immunoSEQ Assay, a bias-controlled multiplex PCR. As for how the authors treated the data: The number of nucleated cells in each sample was estimated by amplification of reference gene primers within the assay. Sequence reads were collapsed and filtered to measure the absolute abundance of every unique TCRbeta CDR3 rearrangement. For each sample, productive Simpson clonality was calculated as the square root of Simpson's diversity index over productive rearrangements. The immuneACCESS repertoire file appears here via TCRdb, limited to in-frame rearrangements. These files lack a portion of the clones; in checked studies, under half of the deficit traces to unresolved V genes, and the cause of the others is not known. V and J calls and clone size follow that table, whereas D and trimming were derived from the DNA. The sample data list about 16,000 clones, and roughly nine tenths of these were observed just once. About 24% of the sample comes from the top ten.

Rearrangement joined TRBV30 to TRBJ2-2; no confident D gene assignment can be made. This TCR was recovered from a man between 60 and 70 years old with acute or convalescent COVID-19. Sequenced input: peripheral blood. The CDR3 sequence is CAWSVDTSNTGELFF. The DNA reads as follows: TGTGCCTGGAGTGTAGACACGTCGAACACCGGGGAGCTGTTTTTT.